This section outlines one T cell receptor (beta chain) sequence together with its context. There are many counts of this clonotype. Its antigen is not yet known. No base quality values were provided; no much bigger clone lies one nucleotide off. The CDR3 contains 12 residues, cysteine and phenylalanine counted. The CDR3 DNA has 36 bases and is translated from base 1. The germline V gene specifies SGHTA as CDR1 and FQGNSA as CDR2. V lost 5 bases and J lost 5 bases, and the count of bases not matched to a germline gene is 2. This sample is part of a study of T cell repertoires in cytomegalovirus infection (dated by TCRdb to the late 2010s). Turning to the overall study: Because public TCR beta signatures pointed to carriage of CMV infection together with the matching HLA type, the HLA type of each donor mattered for the analysis.

Data came from an Illumina HiSeq 1500. TCRdb took the public reads, trimmed them with fastp at Q25, ran MiXCR for clone calling and kept in-frame beta chains. Here each entry gathers all rows of one CDR3 protein and keeps the most common genes and DNA. The sample yields about 260,000 distinct CDR3 sequences; about 13% were counted once. The biggest ten clones account for 8.5% to 10% of the sample. General conclusions and limits of the study: The ex vivo response was dominated by HLA-C-restricted CMV-specific TCR beta clonotypes, and the single most frequent clonotype in two of eight donors was supplied by these HLA-C-restricted clonotypes. In both this cohort and an independent 352-donor cohort, the cumulative frequency of public TCR beta family members distinguished carriers of CMV infection plus the relevant HLA type.

This sequence originates from a human donor in good health (CMV status not recorded). Some clones in this sample may be carry-over from other donors' samples. The rearranged chain carries TRBV7-2 and TRBJ2-5; 7 bases in the junction line up with TRBD2. The specimen was PBMCs. The CDR3 loop reads CASSGGGETQYF. The nucleotide sequence is TGTGCCAGCAGCGGGGGGGGGGAGACCCAGTACTTC.